A single sample gave rise to the 17 T cell receptor beta chains below, sequenced in a study of T cells in women clearing cervical HPV infection. Sequenced by immunoSEQ multiplex PCR; TCRdb stores in-frame clones only, minus some. The sample data list tens of thousands of clones. The sample was blood buffy coat. Receptor source: a woman between 18 and 70 years old with a cervical HPV16 infection that either progressed to CIN3+ or cleared (not recorded which).

For this clone: The read stops 3 residues short of the end of the CDR3; the missing end is completed from the germline J gene. The chain links TRBV20-1 to TRBJ2-7; TRBD2 is a possible D gene (6 bases). CDR1 and CDR2 (germline): DFQATT, SNEGSKA (reference sequence). The CDR3 is made up of 14 amino acids. Trimming left V 3 bases short and J 0 bases short, with 12 bases between. The DNA read from the CDR3 is TGCAGTGCTAGGGCTCGGACTACCTCCTACGAG. This codes for CSARARTTSYE. The full-length CDR3 reads as CSARARTTSYEQYF.

On this clone: The read falls 3 residues short of the CDR3 end, and the missing part is taken from the germline J gene. V usage is TRBV6-1 and J usage is TRBJ1-6; D might be TRBD1 (6 bases). CDR3 length: 17 residues. V was trimmed by 2 bases and J by 6 bases, leaving 17 bases between them. Germline V gives CDR1 MNHNS, CDR2 SASEGT. The CDR3 region is CASSETTGTRGNSPLHF. The DNA read from the CDR3 is TGTGCCAGCAGTGAAACGACCGGGACAAGGGGTAATTCACCC.

To note about this clone: The CDR3 is cut off 3 residues early in the read; its end comes from the germline J gene. V is TRBV7-9 and J is TRBJ1-2, with 12 bases fitting TRBD1. Germline V gene lookup returns CDR1 SEHNR and CDR2 FQNEAQ (reference sequence). The CDR3 extends over 14 amino acids. The CDR3 protein is CAIKAGTGGYDYTF. The covered CDR3 bases are TGTGCCATCAAGGCCGGGACAGGGGGCTACGAC.

Turning to this clone: The sequence runs out 3 residues before the end of the CDR3; the remainder is reconstructed from the germline J gene. This chain uses TRBV18 with TRBJ2-2, with TRBD1 matching over 7 bases. The V gene's germline CDR1 is KGHSH and CDR2 LQKENI. This CDR3 region has 15 residues. The CDR3: CASSDRTGSNEKLFF. The sequenced CDR3 bases are TGTGCCAGCTCAGATCGGACAGGTTCTAATGAAAAG.

In regard to this clone: The read comes to an end 3 residues before the CDR3 does, leaving the germline J gene to fill in the end. This chain links TRBV20-1 with TRBJ2-1; TRBD2 agrees at 8 bases. The CDR3 sequence is 19 residues long. The J segment lost 0 bases and the V segment lost 0 bases, leaving 13 bases of the junction unmatched. The germline gives CDR1 DFQATT, CDR2 SNEGSKA (reference sequence). CDR3: CSARDFAGGPSRSYNEQFF. Incomplete CDR3 DNA: TGCAGTGCTAGAGACTTTGCGGGAGGCCCATCTCGCTCCTACAATGAG.

A remark on this clone: The sequence runs out 3 residues before the end of the CDR3; the remainder is reconstructed from the germline J gene. The J gene is TRBJ1-4, the V gene TRBV19; 10 nucleotides agree with TRBD1. This CDR3 has 15 residues. V lost 8 bases, J lost 8 bases, and 11 bases stayed unmatched. Germline values: CDR1 LNHDA, CDR2 SQIVND (reference sequence). The CDR3 DNA, read in part, is TGTGCCAGTTCCCATTGGGGGACAGGGGACGAAAAA. This sequence encodes CASSHWGTGDEK. The full CDR3 protein is CASSHWGTGDEKLFF. Full variable domain (rest looked up from reference TRBV19 and TRBJ1-4): DGGITQSPKYLFRKEGQNVTLSCEQNLNHDAMYWYRQDPGQGLRLIYYSQIVNDFQKGDIAEGYSVSREKKESFPLTVTSAQKNPTAFYLCASSHWGTGDEKLFFGSGTQLSVL.

Details on this clone: The CDR3 goes on 3 residues after the read ends, and that part is filled in from the germline J gene. The chain recombines TRBV11-2 with TRBJ2-3; D possibly matches TRBD1 or TRBD2 (5 bases each). The germline gives CDR1 SGHAT, CDR2 FQNNGV. The germline V and J ends were trimmed by 4 bases and 4 bases, with 12 bases remaining between them. The CDR3 consists of 14 residues. Partial CDR3 DNA: TGTGCCAGCAGCTCGCAGAGGGGCTCAGATACG. Translation gives CASSSQRGSDT. Given in full, the CDR3 is CASSSQRGSDTQYF.

Worth noting for this clone: The observed sequence ends 3 residues before the CDR3 terminus, with the missing tail filled in from the germline J gene. The J gene is TRBJ1-2, the V gene TRBV7-2; no firm D call. The CDR3 is made up of 14 amino acids. CDR1 is SGHTA and CDR2 is FQGNSA in the germline V gene. Trimming pared 1 base from V and 4 bases from J, leaving 10 bases between. CDR3 bases read: TGTGCCAGCAGCTTAGGGGTCGCGGCCTATGGC. This translates into CASSLGVAAYG. The whole CDR3 protein reads CASSLGVAAYGYTF.

On this clone itself: The read finishes 3 residues shy of the CDR3 end, and the germline J gene is used to complete it. The chain combines TRBV2 with TRBJ1-2, with no clear D. V lost 1 base, J lost 1 base, and 4 bases lay in between. Germline CDR1 SNHLY, CDR2 FYNNEI. This CDR3 is 13 amino acids long. Here the CDR3 reads CASSEGSNYGYTF. CDR3 DNA (partial): TGTGCCAGCAGTGAAGGCAGTAACTATGGC.

As regards this clone: Read data end 3 residues before the CDR3 end; the end is taken from the germline J gene. The chain is built from TRBV6-2 or TRBV6-3 and TRBJ2-3; 9 bases fit TRBD1. Germline assignment: CDR1 MNHEY and CDR2 SVGEGT. The CDR3 covers 15 residues. The CDR3 region is CASRTTGGGNQPQYF. CDR3 DNA, as far as it was read: TGTGCCAGCAGGACCACAGGGGGCGGGAATCAGCCG.

About this clone: The CDR3 goes on 3 residues after the read ends, and that part is filled in from the germline J gene. The chain carries TRBV6-1 and TRBJ2-4; perhaps TRBD2 as D (5 bases). Germline V gene sequence: CDR1 MNHNS, CDR2 SASEGT. The CDR3 is 12 residues long. CDR3 sequence reads: CASSERAGGQYF. The DNA read from the CDR3 is TGTGCCAGCAGTGAAAGGGCGGGCGGT.

Remarks on this clone: The read comes to an end 3 residues before the CDR3 does, leaving the germline J gene to fill in the end. The chain is built from TRBV4-1 and TRBJ2-7; the D gene is possibly TRBD2 (6 bases). Germline V gene data show CDR1 as MGHRA and CDR2 as YSYEKL. This CDR3 spans 15 amino acids. Trimming stripped 1 base from V and 3 bases from J, with 13 bases between. CDR3 sequence: CASSQVAAGIYEQYF. Incomplete CDR3 DNA: TGCGCCAGCAGCCAAGTAGCGGCAGGGATCTACGAG.

Partial CDR3 DNA: TGTGCCAGCAGGAGACAGGGTATAACTTACGAG. Its protein product is CASRRQGITYE. The whole CDR3 is CASRRQGITYEQYF. The rearrangement uses TRBV28 and TRBJ2-7; 7 bases fit TRBD1. The DNA ends 3 residues before the CDR3 does, and the rest of the CDR3 is filled in from the germline J gene. Germline CDR1 and CDR2: MDHEN and SYDVKM. J lost 4 bases, V lost 6 bases, and 9 bases had no gene match. CDR3 size: 14 residues.

As to this clone: From the germline J gene comes the end of the CDR3, since the read stops 3 residues before it. V usage is TRBV20-1 and J usage is TRBJ2-3; TRBD2 matches at 7 bases. V was clipped by 1 base and J by 6 bases; unmatched bases: 10. There are 15 residues in the CDR3. The germline V gene encodes CDR1 DFQATT and CDR2 SNEGSKA (reference sequence). The sequenced CDR3 bases are TGCAGTGCTAGAGGGAGACTAGCCGTACCCGATACG. Protein: CSARGRLAVPDT. The CDR3 reads in full as CSARGRLAVPDTQYF.

In the case of this clone: Read sequence stops 3 residues before the CDR3 end, and the germline J gene provides the missing end. V is TRBV19 and J is TRBJ2-3; D possibly corresponds to TRBD2 (5 bases). The germline V gene has CDR1 LNHDA and CDR2 SQIVND (reference sequence). The CDR3 is 16 residues long. The chain's CDR3 is CASSSGPRLSNQPQYF. The part of the CDR3 DNA that was read is TGTGCCAGTAGCAGCGGCCCGAGGTTGAGCAATCAGCCG.

On this clone itself: The CDR3 extends 3 residues past the end of the read, so its final part is completed from the germline J gene. The chain uses TRBV7-9 and TRBJ1-2; possibly TRBD1 for D (5 bases). Between the trimmed V and J ends, which lost 5 bases and 0 bases, there was a span of 10 bases. Germline CDR1 reads SEHNR; CDR2 reads FQNEAQ (reference sequence). This CDR3 has 14 residues. This CDR3 reads CASSKGTSNYGYTF. The sequenced CDR3 bases are TGTGCCAGCAGCAAGGGGACTTCTAACTATGGC.

Comment on this clone: Coverage ceases 3 residues before the CDR3 finishes, and the germline J gene fills in the end. The chain links TRBV10-3 to TRBJ1-3, with 7 bases lining up with TRBD1. Trimming cost V 6 bases and J 4 bases; bases outside gene matches: 6. The germline gives CDR1 ENHRY, CDR2 SYGVKD. This CDR3 is built from 14 residues. The CDR3 bases that were read are TGTGCCATCAGAACAATGGGACAGGGAAACACC. Translated: CAIRTMGQGNT. The CDR3 as a whole reads CAIRTMGQGNTIYF.